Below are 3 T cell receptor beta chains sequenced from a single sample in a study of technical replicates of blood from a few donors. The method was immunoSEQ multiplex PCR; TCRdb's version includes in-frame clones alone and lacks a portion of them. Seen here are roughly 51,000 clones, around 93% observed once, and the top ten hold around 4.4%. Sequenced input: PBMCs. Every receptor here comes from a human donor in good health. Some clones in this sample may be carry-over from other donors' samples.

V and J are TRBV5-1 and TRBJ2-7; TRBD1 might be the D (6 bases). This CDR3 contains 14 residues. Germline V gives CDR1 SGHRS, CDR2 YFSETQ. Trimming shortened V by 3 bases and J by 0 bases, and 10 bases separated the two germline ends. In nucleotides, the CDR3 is TGCGCCAGCAGCTCGGGACATAACTCCTACGAGCAGTACTTC. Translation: CASSSGHNSYEQYF.

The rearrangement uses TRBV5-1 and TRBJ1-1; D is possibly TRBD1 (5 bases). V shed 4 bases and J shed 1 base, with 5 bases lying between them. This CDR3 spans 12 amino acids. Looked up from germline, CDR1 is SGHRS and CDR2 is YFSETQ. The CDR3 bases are TGCGCCAGCAGCAGGGGGAACACTGAAGCTTTCTTT. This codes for CASSRGNTEAFF.

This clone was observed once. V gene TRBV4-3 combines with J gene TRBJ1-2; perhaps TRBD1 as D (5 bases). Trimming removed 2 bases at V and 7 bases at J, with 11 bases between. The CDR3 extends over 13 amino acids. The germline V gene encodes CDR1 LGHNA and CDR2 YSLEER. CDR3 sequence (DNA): TGCGCCAGCAGCCAAACCCGGGACTTTGGCTACACCTTC. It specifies CASSQTRDFGYTF.